Sequencing of this T cell receptor (beta chain) was carried out in a study of immune cell composition in non-small cell lung cancer. Study results and caveats: Approximately 79% of squamous and roughly 34% of adenocarcinoma cases had tumour-associated clones >0.5%. Lung adenocarcinomas had lower top 10 clone scores and clonality than squamous tumours.

V dropped 7 bases and J dropped 4 bases, with 16 bases sitting between them. The CDR3 runs 14 residues. The germline V gene has CDR1 MNHNS and CDR2 SASEGT. The protocol was immunoSEQ multiplex PCR, while the TCRdb copy is restricted to in-frame clones and leaves out a portion. The sample yields thousands of clones, roughly 62% seen once. Note on this clone: Its antigen remains unknown.

The chain carries TRBV6-1 and TRBJ1-1; D perhaps matches TRBD1 (6 bases). This receptor was taken from a human donor with non-small cell lung cancer. The sequenced sample was lung tumor tissue. The CDR3 nucleotides are TGTGCCAGCAACCCTAAGCGGGGGCTCACTGAAGCTTTCTTT. This codes for CASNPKRGLTEAFF.